This TCR beta chain was sequenced during a study of response to subunit inactivated influenza vaccine. Regarding the study as a whole: T cells newly recruited by each seasonal influenza vaccination are few, the authors suggested.

MiXCR, run by TCRdb on the RT-PCR reads, gives a single entry per CDR3 protein. This table holds roughly 630,000 distinct CDR3 sequences, around 15% found once. A note on this clonotype: Antigen: not known.

The CDR3 loop spans 14 amino acids. CDR1 is DFQATT and CDR2 is SNEGSKA in the germline V gene (reference sequence). V lost 5 bases and J lost 3; bases outside the gene matches: 7. V gene TRBV20-1 combines with J gene TRBJ2-7; 10 bases agree with TRBD1. The sample consisted of PBMCs from blood, taken approximately 15 days before vaccination. The TCR sequence derives from a man in his forties or fifties who received an inactivated influenza vaccine. CDR3 coding DNA: TGCAGTGCTTCCCCGGGACAGGGGAACTACGAGCAGTACTTC. As protein: CSASPGQGNYEQYF.